Here is one T cell receptor beta chain with its context. Its cognate antigen has yet to be identified. No much larger clonotype is one base removed from it; base qualities were not supplied. These data belong to a study of radiotherapy plus CTLA-4 blockade in lung cancer (dated by TCRdb to the late 2010s). With regard to the full study: Objective responses occurred in roughly 19% of enrolled patients, and over 30% achieved disease control. What the study reported, not specific to this receptor: The strongest predictors of response, as reported, were early dynamic changes in blood T cell clones along with a rise in serum interferon-beta after radiation. After treatment with radiotherapy and ipilimumab, TCR clones that came from tumors expanded in the peripheral blood.

The CDR3 contains 18 residues, cysteine and phenylalanine counted. The CDR3 DNA has 54 bases and is translated from base 1. V ends up 4 bases short and J 7 bases short, with an unmatched junction base count of 14. The germline V gene encodes CDR1 PRHDT and CDR2 FYEKMQ (reference sequence). The receptor library was made with the immunoSEQ multiplex PCR assay. As stored in TCRdb, this immuneACCESS dataset retains in-frame rearrangements with V and J assigned. A fraction of the clones does not appear; measured against another copy, unresolved V genes explain less than half of the discrepancy, and the remainder lacks a known reason. This sample is represented by 55,000 to 65,000 clones; roughly 76% of them were singletons. The ten biggest clones cover about 3% of the sample. In this study, focal radiation therapy paired with CTLA-4 blockade (ipilimumab) was tested in patients who had chemo-refractory metastatic non-small-cell lung cancer.

This sequence was found in a human donor with non-small cell lung cancer who had a complete response to radiotherapy plus ipilimumab. The sequencing here drew on peripheral blood, taken from a patient treated with radiotherapy plus ipilimumab. In this chain, TRBV13 is recombined with TRBJ2-7; the junction holds 15 bases that match TRBD2. The CDR3 protein sequence reads: CASSYGLAGGPRLWEQYF. The DNA sequence is as follows: TGTGCCAGCAGCTACGGACTAGCGGGAGGGCCAAGGTTGTGGGAGCAGTACTTC.